This TCR beta chain was identified during a study of CD8 T cells in ankylosing spondylitis. There are many counts of this clonotype. Its antigen remains unidentified. V gave up 1 base and J gave up 4 bases, with 9 bases separating them. This CDR3 region has 14 residues. TCRdb re-called the 5' RACE reads through MiXCR, storing one row per CDR3 protein. The sample lists around 280,000 distinct CDR3 sequences, roughly 20% occurring once. Study findings and constraints: Some of these motif variants have turned up before, in reports on reactive arthritis synovial fluid and blood.

Sequenced input: blood, either unsorted or a sorted T cell fraction (not recorded which). This clonotype was obtained from a male donor with ankylosing spondylitis or in good health (not recorded which). V gene TRBV12-3 or TRBV12-4 combines with J gene TRBJ2-3; D is undetermined. CDR3 protein: CASSLVLSPDTQYF. The CDR3 bases are TGTGCCAGCAGTTTAGTACTGTCCCCAGATACGCAGTATTTT.